This record concerns one TCR beta chain sequence. Its antigen is still unknown. These data are taken from a study of shared clonotypes between healthy human individuals. The CDR3 spans 14 residues. Germline CDR1 and CDR2: SGHNT and YENEEA. Germline trimming cut 4 bases from V and 2 bases from J; bases unmatched to any gene: 1. Study outcomes and limitations: Sampling involved blood alone; tissue repertoires likely differ.

Deep-level settings were used for running the assay. As originally analysed: Owing to the provision of junction-only sequences devoid of quality scores by immunoSEQ, filtering differed. Profiling relied on immunoSEQ multiplex PCR, and the TCRdb table lists in-frame clones only, not all of them. V, J and clone size derive from that table, while D and trimming were established from the DNA sequence. The sample lists hundreds of thousands of clones; around nine tenths were seen once. The source is a man in his late teens or twenties in good health. The chain recombines TRBV11-3 with TRBJ2-2, with 7 bases matching TRBD2. Source material: memory CD8+ T cells sorted from blood. Documented subset: CD45RO+ cells pooled with CCR7-negative TemRA cells. CDR3 bases: TGTGCCAGCAGCTCGGGACTAAACACCGGGGAGCTGTTTTTT. As protein: CASSSGLNTGELFF.